The 18 T cell receptor beta chains given below trace back to one sample, sequenced in a study of T cell clones after liver transplantation. TCRdb's copy holds only in-frame clones and misses some; the assay was immunoSEQ multiplex PCR. The table shows 95,000 to 110,000 clones, with roughly 80% occurring only once. Sequenced here: CD4+ T cells from blood, sampled before liver transplant. Every receptor here comes from a human donor who received a liver transplant.

The chain couples TRBV7-3 to TRBJ1-4, with D maybe TRBD1 (5 bases). The CDR3 spans 15 residues. From germline, CDR1 is SGHTA and CDR2 FQGTGA. V was pared by 2 bases and J by 3 bases, with 10 bases between. CDR3 residues: CASSLRGGANEKLFF. CDR3 sequence (DNA): TGTGCCAGCAGCTTACGCGGGGGAGCTAATGAAAAACTGTTTTTT.

The chain is built from TRBV28 and TRBJ1-1; D is unclear. Germline V gene lookup returns CDR1 MDHEN and CDR2 SYDVKM. The CDR3 totals 12 residues. V dropped 7 bases and J dropped 0 bases, with 6 bases sitting between them. The CDR3 loop reads CASISVNTEAFF. The CDR3 region has the DNA TGTGCCAGCATCTCGGTGAACACTGAAGCTTTCTTT.

J is TRBJ2-7 and V is TRBV6-5, with 8 bases identical to TRBD2. The CDR3 consists of 15 residues. The germline gives CDR1 MNHEY, CDR2 SVGAGI. V shed 4 bases and J 4 bases; nucleotides not matched to a gene: 9. CDR3 amino acids: CASSSQSGSLYEQYF. DNA of the CDR3: TGTGCCAGCAGTTCCCAAAGCGGGAGTTTGTACGAGCAGTACTTC.

The chain uses TRBV5-1 and TRBJ2-5; 10 nucleotides line up with TRBD2. The CDR3 runs 16 residues. V was clipped by 0 bases and J by 0 bases; unmatched bases: 2. Germline V gene lookup returns CDR1 SGHRS and CDR2 YFSETQ. Here the CDR3 reads CASSLGLAGDQETQYF. The CDR3 region has the DNA TGCGCCAGCAGCTTGGGGCTAGCGGGGGACCAAGAGACCCAGTACTTC. Drawing the rest from reference TRBV5-1 and TRBJ2-5, the complete variable domain is KAGVTQTPRYLIKTRGQQVTLSCSPISGHRSVSWYQQTPGQGLQFLFEYFSETQRNKGNFPGRFSGRQFSNSRSEMNVSTLELGDSALYLCASSLGLAGDQETQYFGPGTRLLVL.

The chain links TRBV19 to TRBJ1-1; D remains ambiguous. The V gene lost 5 bases and the J gene lost 4 bases, with 17 bases spanning the gap. CDR1 and CDR2 (germline): LNHDA, SQIVND (reference sequence). The CDR3 is 15 amino acids. The chain's CDR3 is CASSSAATALTEAFF. CDR3 DNA: TGTGCCAGTAGTTCTGCGGCCACGGCGCTCACTGAAGCTTTCTTT.

The chain carries TRBV14 and TRBJ2-5; a possible D gene is TRBD1 (6 bases). Deletions cut 0 bases from V and 4 bases from J, with 21 bases between. Germline CDR1 SGHDN, CDR2 FVKESK. The CDR3 contains 18 residues. CDR3 loop: CASSQDGVRTSRGETQYF. CDR3 nucleotides: TGTGCCAGCAGCCAAGATGGGGTACGGACATCCAGGGGAGAGACCCAGTACTTC.

V is TRBV5-1 and J is TRBJ1-3; D may be TRBD1 (5 bases). The CDR3 contains 17 residues. Germline V gene sequence: CDR1 SGHRS, CDR2 YFSETQ. Between the trimmed V and J ends, which lost 4 bases and 0 bases, there was a span of 17 bases. CDR3 sequence reads: CASSPNRDFDSGNTIYF. CDR3 in DNA: TGCGCCAGCAGCCCCAACCGGGACTTCGACTCTGGAAACACCATATATTTT.

The chain joins TRBV18 to TRBJ1-5; D is uncertain. Germline values: CDR1 KGHSH, CDR2 LQKENI. This CDR3 contains 13 residues. V lost 7 bases, J lost 4 bases, and 11 bases lay in between. The CDR3 loop is CASLATKNQPQHF. CDR3 sequence (DNA): TGTGCCAGCTTGGCGACAAAGAATCAGCCCCAGCATTTT.

This chain joins TRBV2 and TRBJ1-1; D is unresolved. Germline lookup yields CDR1 SNHLY and CDR2 FYNNEI. This CDR3 contains 14 residues. V was shortened by 3 bases and J by 1 base, with 9 bases between the two germline ends. As DNA, the CDR3 is TGTGCCAGCAGTGAGACGTTGAGGAACACTGAAGCTTTCTTT. Residues: CASSETLRNTEAFF. The full variable domain, its missing parts supplied by reference TRBV2 and TRBJ1-1, is EPEVTQTPSHQVTQMGQEVILRCVPISNHLYFYWYRQILGQKVEFLVSFYNNEISEKSEIFDDQFSVERPDGSNFTLKIRSTKLEDSAMYFCASSETLRNTEAFFGQGTRLTVV.

The chain has TRBV5-1 and TRBJ2-1; D call uncertain. CDR1 and CDR2 (germline): SGHRS, YFSETQ. V lost 3 bases and J 4 bases, leaving 11 bases between the germline ends. This CDR3 is built from 14 residues. DNA of the CDR3: TGCGCCAGCAGCTCAGGTGACGTATACAATGAGCAGTTCTTC. Protein: CASSSGDVYNEQFF. Filled out from reference TRBV5-1 and TRBJ2-1, the complete variable domain reads KAGVTQTPRYLIKTRGQQVTLSCSPISGHRSVSWYQQTPGQGLQFLFEYFSETQRNKGNFPGRFSGRQFSNSRSEMNVSTLELGDSALYLCASSSGDVYNEQFFGPGTRLTVL.

The chain is built from TRBV12-1 and TRBJ2-5. TRBV12-1 is an annotated pseudogene. The CDR3 extends over 10 amino acids. For the CDR3, the DNA is TGTGCCAGCAGCGTCCCGACCCAGTACTTC. Amino acids: CASSVPTQYF.

This clone was detected a few times. The DNA of the CDR3 is TGTGCCAGCAGCTTGACAGGGTCCGGCGGAGGTGCTTTTGAGCAGTACTTC. Its protein is CASSLTGSGGGAFEQYF. The chain is built from TRBV11-2 and TRBJ2-7, with TRBD1 identical over 7 bases. The CDR3 extends over 17 amino acids. J gave up 7 bases and V 3 bases, and 18 bases lay outside the gene matches. CDR1 and CDR2 (germline): SGHAT, FQNNGV.

This rearrangement joins TRBV7-3 to TRBJ1-3, with D possibly TRBD1 on 5 matching bases. CDR1 is SGHTA, CDR2 FQGTGA, per germline. The CDR3 sequence is 17 residues long. Trimming left V 5 bases short and J 0 bases short, with 17 bases between. CDR3 sequence (DNA): TGTGCCAGCAGCCATATCCCCGGGACTCTCTCTGGAAACACCATATATTTT. It codes for CASSHIPGTLSGNTIYF.

The V call is TRBV9, the J call TRBJ1-2, with 12 bases matching TRBD1. Germline V gene lookup returns CDR1 SGDLS and CDR2 YYNGEE. The CDR3 loop spans 16 amino acids. V was clipped by 2 bases and J by 8 bases; unmatched bases: 10. CDR3 loop: CASSVTPGQGARGYTF. The CDR3 coding sequence is TGTGCCAGCAGCGTGACCCCGGGACAGGGGGCGCGCGGCTACACCTTC.

This chain joins TRBV7-9 and TRBJ2-1; D is unresolved. The length of the CDR3 is 15 residues. Trimming took off 1 base at V and 2 bases at J, with 9 bases between the two ends. From germline, CDR1 is SEHNR and CDR2 FQNEAQ (reference sequence). The CDR3 DNA reads as TGTGCCAGCAGCTTAGTGCAGGCTACCTACAATGAGCAGTTCTTC. Translated, it gives CASSLVQATYNEQFF. Full variable domain (missing parts from reference TRBV7-9 and TRBJ2-1): DTGVSQNPRHKITKRGQNVTFRCDPISEHNRLYWYRQTLGQGPEFLTYFQNEAQLEKSRLLSDRFSAERPKGSFSTLEIQRTEQGDSAMYLCASSLVQATYNEQFFGPGTRLTVL.

The chain links TRBV11-2 to TRBJ1-5, with D possibly being TRBD1 (6 bases). The CDR3 totals 16 residues. V dropped 3 bases and J dropped 6 bases, with 18 bases sitting between them. Germline values: CDR1 SGHAT, CDR2 FQNNGV. In DNA, the CDR3 is TGTGCCAGCAGCTTGGCGGAGGGGGGACTGGGTCAGCCCCAGCATTTT. Translated: CASSLAEGGLGQPQHF. The full variable domain, its missing parts supplied by reference TRBV11-2 and TRBJ1-5, is EAGVAQSPRYKIIEKRQSVAFWCNPISGHATLYWYQQILGQGPKLLIQFQNNGVVDDSQLPKDRFSAERLKGVDSTLKIQPAKLEDSAVYLCASSLAEGGLGQPQHFGDGTRLSIL.

The chain carries TRBV2 and TRBJ2-7; perhaps D is TRBD1 or TRBD2 (5 bases each). Trimming cost V 6 bases and J 3 bases, with 18 bases left between them. The germline CDR1 and CDR2 sequences are SNHLY and FYNNEI. This CDR3 spans 15 amino acids. The CDR3 DNA reads TGTGCCAGCAGAGCCATGGGGGTTGGCCTCTACGAGCAGTACTTC. Its translation is CASRAMGVGLYEQYF.

The gene calls are TRBV10-3 and TRBJ2-4; possible D gene TRBD1, 6 bases. Trimming removed 0 bases at V and 5 bases at J, with 8 bases between. Germline V lookup: CDR1 ENHRY, CDR2 SYGVKD. This CDR3 has 14 amino acids. The CDR3 sequence: CAISESSGENIQYF. CDR3 nucleotide sequence: TGTGCCATCAGTGAGTCGTCAGGGGAAAACATTCAGTACTTC.